This is a list of T cell receptor beta chains from one sample in a study of blood T cell repertoires in COVID-19. Some clones are missing from TCRdb's copy, which holds only in-frame ones; the method was immunoSEQ multiplex PCR. The sample has 250,000 to 400,000 clones; roughly 90% are singletons. The material sequenced was peripheral blood. These receptor sequences come from a woman aged 25-40 years with COVID-19, enrolled during active disease. The CDR3 runs from the conserved cysteine through the conserved F or W. A D gene is named only where the DNA matches it firmly.

>-|TRBJ1-1|TRBV9
CASSALTRGTEAFF
TGTGCCAGCAGCGCGCTAACTAGGGGGACTGAAGCTTTCTTT
>TRBD2|TRBJ2-1|TRBV6-5
CASSYFGTINEQFF
TGTGCCAGCAGTTACTTCGGGACTATCAATGAGCAGTTCTTC
>-|TRBJ2-7|TRBV12-3/TRBV12-4
CASSFRGINEQYF
TGTGCCAGCAGTTTTAGGGGGATCAACGAGCAGTACTTC
>-|TRBJ2-7|TRBV27
CASSTTGTSEQYF
TGTGCCAGCAGTACGACCGGGACAAGCGAACAGTACTTC
>-|TRBJ2-6|TRBV28
CASSLAGYISGANVLTF
TGTGCCAGCAGTTTAGCAGGGTATATCTCTGGGGCCAACGTCCTGACTTTC
>-|TRBJ2-3|TRBV19
CASSIGGSEDTQYF
TGTGCCAGTAGTATCGGAGGGAGTGAGGATACGCAGTATTTT
>TRBD1|TRBJ2-6|TRBV3-1/TRBV3-2
CASSQGRGSHVLTF
TGTGCCAGCAGCCAAGGCAGGGGGAGTCACGTCCTGACTTTC
>TRBD1|TRBJ2-7|TRBV25-1
CASSPNRGTAAYEQYF
TGTGCCAGCAGTCCGAATAGGGGGACAGCTGCCTACGAGCAGTACTTC
>-|TRBJ1-2|TRBV24-1
CATSEGGTYGYTF
TGTGCCACCAGTGAAGGGGGTACCTATGGCTACACCTTC
>TRBD1|TRBJ1-6|TRBV30
CAWNGDRGMTTFNSPLHF
TGTGCCTGGAATGGAGACAGGGGAATGACGACCTTTAATTCACCCCTCCACTTT
>TRBD1|TRBJ1-4|TRBV7-2
CASSSPGQGYEKLFF
TGTGCCAGCAGCTCACCGGGACAGGGGTATGAAAAACTGTTTTTT
>TRBD1|TRBJ2-7|TRBV9
CASSPRTGAYEQYF
TGTGCCAGCAGCCCCAGGACAGGAGCCTACGAGCAGTACTTC
>-|TRBJ2-1|TRBV28
CASSYGGVWSYNEQFF
TGTGCCAGCAGTTACGGAGGGGTGTGGTCCTACAATGAGCAGTTCTTC
>TRBD1|TRBJ1-2|TRBV30
CAWSSGTGGFFYGYTF
TGTGCCTGGAGCTCCGGGACAGGGGGATTTTTTTATGGCTACACCTTC
>TRBD2|TRBJ2-7|TRBV5-1
CASSFTSGRLPYEQYF
TGCGCCAGCAGCTTTACTAGCGGGAGGCTCCCCTACGAGCAGTACTTC
>TRBD1|TRBJ1-2|TRBV19
CASSFRDSNIIF
TGTGCCAGTAGTTTCCGGGACAGTAATATTATTTTC
>-|TRBJ2-3|TRBV5-1
CASSLDGASSTDTQYF
TGCGCCAGCAGCTTGGATGGGGCATCTAGCACAGATACGCAGTATTTT
>-|TRBJ2-5|TRBV3-1/TRBV3-2
CASSHLPRRGWETQYF
TGTGCCAGCAGCCATCTACCGCGGAGGGGTTGGGAGACCCAGTACTTC
>-|TRBJ1-5|TRBV12-3/TRBV12-4
CASSGDPNQPQHF
TGTGCCAGCAGTGGAGATCCCAATCAGCCCCAGCATTTT
>TRBD1|TRBJ2-7|TRBV11-3
CASSLAGTGGYEQYF
TGTGCCAGCAGCTTAGCCGGGACAGGGGGCTACGAGCAGTACTTC
>TRBD2|TRBJ2-1|TRBV5-1
CASSSRLAGNRNEQFF
TGCGCCAGCAGCTCCAGACTAGCGGGAAATCGCAATGAGCAGTTCTTC
>TRBD1|TRBJ1-1|TRBV18
CASSPDRAGTEAFF
TGTGCCAGCTCACCAGACAGGGCGGGCACTGAAGCTTTCTTT
>-|TRBJ1-2|TRBV3-1/TRBV3-2
CASSRPGEGGYTF
TGTGCCAGCAGCCGTCCCGGGGAAGGTGGCTACACCTTC